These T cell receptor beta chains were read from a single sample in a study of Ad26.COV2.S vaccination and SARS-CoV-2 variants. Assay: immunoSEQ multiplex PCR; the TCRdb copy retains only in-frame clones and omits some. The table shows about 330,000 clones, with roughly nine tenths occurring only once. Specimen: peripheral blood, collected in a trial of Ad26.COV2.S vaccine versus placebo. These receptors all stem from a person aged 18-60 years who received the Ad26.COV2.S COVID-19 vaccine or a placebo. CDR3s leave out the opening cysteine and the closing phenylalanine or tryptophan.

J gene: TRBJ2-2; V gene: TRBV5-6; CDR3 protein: ASSFAKPNTGELF
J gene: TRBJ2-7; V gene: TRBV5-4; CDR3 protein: ASSRGDTSYEQY
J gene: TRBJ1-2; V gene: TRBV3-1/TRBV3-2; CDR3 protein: ASSQDLIVGYGYT
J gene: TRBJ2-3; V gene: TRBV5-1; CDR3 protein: ASSDGNGKDTQY
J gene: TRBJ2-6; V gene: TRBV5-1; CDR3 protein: ASSLIVGSGANVLT
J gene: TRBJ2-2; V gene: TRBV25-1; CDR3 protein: ASRRYSGELF
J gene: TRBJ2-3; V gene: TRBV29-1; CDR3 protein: SVARGGGGSDTQY
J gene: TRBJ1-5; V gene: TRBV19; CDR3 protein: ASSREHSNQPQH
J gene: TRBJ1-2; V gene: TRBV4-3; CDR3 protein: ASSQHSGTNYGYT
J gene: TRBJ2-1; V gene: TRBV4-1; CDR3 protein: ASSLPSRLAGGWNEQF
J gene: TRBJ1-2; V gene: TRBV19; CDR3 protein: ASSKDSAFITNYGYT
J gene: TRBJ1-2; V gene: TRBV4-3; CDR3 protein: ASSQEKGVYYGYT
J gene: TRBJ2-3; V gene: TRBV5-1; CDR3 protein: ASSRGQGGDTQY
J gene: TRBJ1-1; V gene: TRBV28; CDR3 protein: ASSSRRDEAF
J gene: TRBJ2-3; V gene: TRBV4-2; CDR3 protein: ASSQSGGRVTDTQY
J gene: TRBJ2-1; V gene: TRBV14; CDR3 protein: ASSQMIPGLADEQF
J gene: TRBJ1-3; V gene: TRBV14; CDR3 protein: ASSQDGLGNTIY
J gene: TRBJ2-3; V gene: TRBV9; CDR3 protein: ASSIGTSSTDTQY
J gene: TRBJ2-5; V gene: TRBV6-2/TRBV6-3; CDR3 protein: ASSYFGEETQY
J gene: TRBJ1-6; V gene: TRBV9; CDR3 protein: ASSVPYSPLH
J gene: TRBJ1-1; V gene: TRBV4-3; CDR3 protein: ASSPNRGALTEAF
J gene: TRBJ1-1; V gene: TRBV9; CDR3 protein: ASRPYQGGTEAF